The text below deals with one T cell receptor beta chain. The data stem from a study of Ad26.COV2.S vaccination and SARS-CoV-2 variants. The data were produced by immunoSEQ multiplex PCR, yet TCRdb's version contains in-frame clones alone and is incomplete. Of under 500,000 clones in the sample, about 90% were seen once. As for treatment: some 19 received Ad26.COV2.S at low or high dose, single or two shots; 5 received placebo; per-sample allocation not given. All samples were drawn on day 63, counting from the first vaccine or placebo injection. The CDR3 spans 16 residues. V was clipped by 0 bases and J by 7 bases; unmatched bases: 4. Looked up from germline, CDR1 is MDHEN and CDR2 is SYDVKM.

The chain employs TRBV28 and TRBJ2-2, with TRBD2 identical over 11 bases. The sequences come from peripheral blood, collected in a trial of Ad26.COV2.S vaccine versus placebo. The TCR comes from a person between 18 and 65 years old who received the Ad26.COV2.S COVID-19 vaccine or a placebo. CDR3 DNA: TGTGCCAGCAGTTTATGGCTAGCGGGGGGTTACGGGGAGCTGTTTTTT. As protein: CASSLWLAGGYGELFF.